The clone carrying this T cell receptor beta chain came up many times. The antigen is not known. Amplification targeted TCR beta CDR3 regions from RNA transcripts. HTBI primers were the set used in a first-round RT-PCR of the TCR CDR3. TCRdb fed the multiplex PCR reads into MiXCR, producing one record per CDR3 protein. The table includes about 610,000 distinct CDR3 sequences, about 15% detected once. This sample is part of a study of T cells in Graves' hyperthyroidism and ophthalmopathy. The study, taken as a whole, reports: The model's output predicted ophthalmopathy at a median of 6.5 months prior to onset.

Patients having uncontrolled infection, another autoimmune disease, pregnancy or lactation were not included. Thyroid ultrasound and orbital computed tomography, with clinical symptoms and serum thyroxine and TRAb, informed diagnoses. V shed 3 bases and J shed 6 bases, with 3 bases lying between them. CDR1 is ENHRY and CDR2 is SYGVKD in the germline V gene. CDR3 size: 10 residues. Sequences were obtained from blood. The rearrangement joins TRBV10-3 to TRBJ2-7; D is unclear. The clonotype originates from a woman aged 40 to 55 with Graves' ophthalmopathy. CDR3 protein: CAISDGEQYF. The CDR3 nucleotides read TGTGCCATCAGTGATGGCGAGCAGTACTTC.